These 17 T cell receptor beta chains were sequenced from one sample in a study of blood T cell repertoires in COVID-19. Here immunoSEQ multiplex PCR was the method, and the copy in TCRdb shows in-frame clones only, minus some. The sample has about 200,000 clones; around nine tenths are singletons. Sequencing was carried out using peripheral blood. The receptors stem from a man between 18 and 35 years old with active or convalescent COVID-19.

In its sample, this clone was seen once. The V call is TRBV27, the J call TRBJ2-1, with TRBD2 matching over 12 bases. The V and J ends lost 4 bases and 8 bases, in that order; junction bases with no gene match: 6. The CDR3 has 15 amino acids. Per germline, CDR1 MNHEY and CDR2 SMNVEV (reference sequence). CDR3 region: CASSSGTSGYDEQFF. CDR3 DNA: TGTGCCAGCAGTTCCGGGACTAGCGGGTACGATGAGCAGTTCTTC.

For the CDR3, the DNA is TGTGCCAGCAGTTACTCATCCCTCTACAATGAGCAGTTCTTC. The encoded protein is CASSYSSLYNEQFF. The chain uses TRBV6-2 or TRBV6-3 and TRBJ2-1; D gene uncertain. With 0 bases removed from V and 3 bases from J, the gap between germline ends came to 6 bases. The CDR3 has 14 residues. Germline CDR1 MNHEY, CDR2 SVGEGT.

This chain uses TRBV7-3 with TRBJ2-2; 7 nucleotides agree with TRBD1. From germline, CDR1 is SGHTA and CDR2 FQGTGA. This CDR3 is built from 15 residues. The J segment lost 4 bases and the V segment lost 3 bases, leaving 5 bases of the junction unmatched. The CDR3: CASSLNRGGTGELFF. For the CDR3, the DNA is TGTGCCAGCAGCTTGAACAGGGGTGGCACCGGGGAGCTGTTTTTT. Full variable domain (remainder filled in from reference TRBV7-3 and TRBJ2-2): GAGVSQTPSNKVTEKGKYVELRCDPISGHTALYWYRQSLGQGPEFLIYFQGTGAADDSGLPNDRFFAVRPEGSVSTLKIQRTERGDSAVYLCASSLNRGGTGELFFGEGSRLTVL.

This chain connects TRBV27 to TRBJ1-4, with a possible D match to TRBD1 (5 bases). This CDR3 contains 14 residues. The germline gives CDR1 MNHEY, CDR2 SMNVEV (reference sequence). V was trimmed by 5 bases and J by 5 bases, leaving 12 bases between them. CDR3 region: CASSQWTQNEKLFF. CDR3 bases: TGTGCCAGCAGTCAGTGGACACAAAATGAAAAACTGTTTTTT.

This chain uses TRBV9 with TRBJ2-7; perhaps TRBD2 as D (6 bases). CDR1 is SGDLS and CDR2 is YYNGEE in the germline V gene. The V gene lost 0 bases and the J gene lost 2 bases, with 12 bases spanning the gap. This CDR3 spans 15 amino acids. CDR3 amino acids: CASSVGGGTPYEQYF. The CDR3 nucleotides are TGTGCCAGCAGCGTAGGTGGGGGGACGCCCTACGAGCAGTACTTC.

This sequence joins TRBV3-1 (or the pseudogene TRBV3-2) and TRBJ2-1; TRBD2 agrees at 9 bases. After removal of 4 bases from V and 3 bases from J, the junction contained 7 bases not matched to a gene. Germline V CDR1 and CDR2: LGHDT, YNNKEL (reference sequence). The CDR3 loop spans 16 amino acids. This CDR3 is CASSRAGLANYNEQFF. CDR3 nucleotides: TGTGCCAGCAGCCGCGCCGGACTAGCGAACTACAATGAGCAGTTCTTC.

This sequence joins TRBV7-8 and TRBJ1-2; D gene unclear. Trimming left V 1 base short and J 1 base short, with 10 bases between. This CDR3 contains 15 residues. In germline, CDR1 is SGHVS, CDR2 FQNEAQ. The CDR3, as DNA: TGTGCCAGCAGCTTAGACACCCTCCTTAACTATGGCTACACCTTC. Its protein is CASSLDTLLNYGYTF.

The chain uses TRBV18 and TRBJ2-2; D remains unclear. The CDR3 sequence is 19 residues long. The V and J ends lost 0 bases and 1 base respectively, with 18 bases between them. Looked up from germline, CDR1 is KGHSH and CDR2 is LQKENI. CDR3 sequence (DNA): TGTGCCAGCTCACCACCGTTTATGCAGACTGTAGAGAACACCGGGGAGCTGTTTTTT. Amino acid sequence: CASSPPFMQTVENTGELFF.

CDR3 nucleotides: TGTGCCAGTAGTATTTCGGGAACGGGGAGCAATCAGCCCCAGCATTTT. The encoded protein is CASSISGTGSNQPQHF. The chain joins TRBV19 to TRBJ1-5, with D hard to call. The V gene's germline CDR1 is LNHDA and CDR2 SQIVND (reference sequence). V lost 3 bases and J lost 1, with 13 bases in between. The CDR3 is 16 amino acids.

The chain combines TRBV10-3 with TRBJ2-2; unclear D gene. CDR1 ENHRY and CDR2 SYGVKD come from the germline V gene. The CDR3 extends over 12 amino acids. The V and J ends lost 9 bases and 6 bases respectively, with 11 bases between them. This CDR3 is CAIRSNPGELFF. CDR3 bases: TGTGCCATTCGGAGCAACCCCGGGGAGCTGTTTTTT.

The chain is built from TRBV5-1 and TRBJ2-1, with 12 bases lining up with TRBD1. Germline V lookup: CDR1 SGHRS, CDR2 YFSETQ. The V and J ends lost 4 bases and 7 bases, in that order; junction bases with no gene match: 9. The CDR3 length is 16 residues. CDR3 loop: CASSIIGTGGGNEQFF. Written as DNA, the CDR3 is TGCGCCAGCAGCATAATAGGGACAGGGGGCGGGAATGAGCAGTTCTTC.

The V gene is TRBV30, the J gene TRBJ1-2, with D possibly TRBD1 on 6 matching bases. The CDR3 sequence is 12 residues long. The germline gives CDR1 GTSNPN, CDR2 SVGIG (reference sequence). The V and J ends lost 2 bases and 5 bases respectively, with 9 bases between them. For the CDR3, the DNA is TGTGCCTGGAGTCTAACAGGGTATGGCTACACCTTC. It translates to CAWSLTGYGYTF.

The genes are TRBV4-3 and TRBJ2-1, with a weak D call TRBD2 (6 bases). This CDR3 is 16 amino acids long. Germline V gene lookup returns CDR1 LGHNA and CDR2 YSLEER. Trimming shortened V by 0 bases and J by 7 bases, and 16 bases separated the two germline ends. The DNA of the CDR3 is TGCGCCAGCAGCCAAGACGGACTACGCGGAAAAAATGAGCAGTTCTTC. It translates to CASSQDGLRGKNEQFF.

The rearrangement links TRBV7-8 to TRBJ2-1; D perhaps matches TRBD2 (6 bases). Germline assignment: CDR1 SGHVS and CDR2 FQNEAQ. The CDR3 length is 19 residues. The germline V and J ends were trimmed by 1 base and 7 bases, with 26 bases remaining between them. CDR3 sequence (DNA): TGTGCCAGCAGCTTAGGGGTGGGGCAGGGATCCCCAGGAGGGAATGAGCAGTTCTTC. Protein sequence: CASSLGVGQGSPGGNEQFF.

V is TRBV7-8 and J is TRBJ1-5; D is ambiguous. CDR1 and CDR2 (germline): SGHVS, FQNEAQ. The CDR3 spans 15 residues. The V end lost 1 base, the J end lost 1 base, and 8 bases lay between the germline ends. The CDR3 spells CASSLGTGSNQPQHF. CDR3 bases: TGTGCCAGCAGCTTAGGGACGGGAAGCAATCAGCCCCAGCATTTT.

V gene TRBV2 combines with J gene TRBJ1-2; TRBD1 matches 8 bases. CDR1 and CDR2 from the germline V gene are SNHLY and FYNNEI. V was clipped by 6 bases and J by 8 bases; unmatched bases: 17. The CDR3 has 16 amino acids. CDR3 sequence reads: CASRGGTGNTLGGYTF. The CDR3, as DNA: TGTGCCAGCAGGGGCGGGACAGGAAATACTTTAGGGGGCTACACCTTC.

The chain combines TRBV7-2 with TRBJ2-2, with D maybe TRBD1 (6 bases). The V end lost 5 bases, the J end lost 4 bases, and 17 bases lay between the germline ends. The CDR3 loop spans 16 amino acids. CDR1 is SGHTA, CDR2 FQGNSA, per germline. CDR3 nucleotides: TGTGCCAGCAGCCAGAGGTGGGGGCTGGGCACCGGGGAGCTGTTTTTT. Amino acid sequence: CASSQRWGLGTGELFF.